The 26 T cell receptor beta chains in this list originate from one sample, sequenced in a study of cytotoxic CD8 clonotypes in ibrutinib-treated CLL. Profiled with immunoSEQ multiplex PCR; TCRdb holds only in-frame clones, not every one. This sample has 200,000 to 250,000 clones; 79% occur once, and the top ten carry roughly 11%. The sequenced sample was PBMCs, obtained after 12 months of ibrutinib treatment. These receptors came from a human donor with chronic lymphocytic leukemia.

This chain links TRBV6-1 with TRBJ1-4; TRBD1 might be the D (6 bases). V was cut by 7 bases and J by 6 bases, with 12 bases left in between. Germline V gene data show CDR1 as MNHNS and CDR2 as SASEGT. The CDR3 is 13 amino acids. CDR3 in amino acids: CASTWTEHEKLFF. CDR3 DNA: TGTGCCAGCACTTGGACAGAACATGAAAAACTGTTTTTT.

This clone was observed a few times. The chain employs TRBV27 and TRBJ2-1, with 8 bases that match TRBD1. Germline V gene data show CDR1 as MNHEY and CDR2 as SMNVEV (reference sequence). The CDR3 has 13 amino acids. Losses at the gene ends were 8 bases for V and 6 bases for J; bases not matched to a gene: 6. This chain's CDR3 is CASYDRGGNEQFF. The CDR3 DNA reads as TGTGCCAGCTACGACAGGGGAGGCAATGAGCAGTTCTTC.

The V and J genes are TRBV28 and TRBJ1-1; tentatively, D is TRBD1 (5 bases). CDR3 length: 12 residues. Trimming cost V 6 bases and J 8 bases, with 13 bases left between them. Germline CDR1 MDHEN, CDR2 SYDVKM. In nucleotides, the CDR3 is TGTGCCAGCAGCCTAGGACACCTAGAAGCTTTCTTT. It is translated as CASSLGHLEAFF.

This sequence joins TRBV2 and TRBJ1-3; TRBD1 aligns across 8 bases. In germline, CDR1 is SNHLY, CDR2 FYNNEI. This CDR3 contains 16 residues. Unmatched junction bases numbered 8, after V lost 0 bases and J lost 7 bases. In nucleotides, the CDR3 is TGTGCCAGCAGTGAAGCGCTTCGGGACAGGAAGAACACCATATATTTT. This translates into CASSEALRDRKNTIYF.

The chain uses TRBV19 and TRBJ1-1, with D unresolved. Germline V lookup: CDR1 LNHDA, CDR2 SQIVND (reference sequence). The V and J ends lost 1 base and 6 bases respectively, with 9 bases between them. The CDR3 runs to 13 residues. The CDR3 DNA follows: TGTGCCAGTAGTATAGTCCTGACCGCTGAAGCTTTCTTT. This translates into CASSIVLTAEAFF.

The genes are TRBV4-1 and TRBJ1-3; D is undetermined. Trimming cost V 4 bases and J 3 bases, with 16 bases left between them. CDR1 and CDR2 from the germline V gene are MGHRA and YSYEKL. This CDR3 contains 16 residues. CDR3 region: CASSLPQEAFGNTIYF. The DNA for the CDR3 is TGCGCCAGCAGCCTCCCGCAGGAGGCCTTTGGAAACACCATATATTTT.

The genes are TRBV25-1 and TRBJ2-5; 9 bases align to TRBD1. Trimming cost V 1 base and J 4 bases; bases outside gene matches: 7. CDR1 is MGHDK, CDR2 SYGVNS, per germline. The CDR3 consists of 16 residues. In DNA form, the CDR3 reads TGTGCCAGCAGTGAATCCGGGACAGGGATTCGAGAGACCCAGTACTTC. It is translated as CASSESGTGIRETQYF.

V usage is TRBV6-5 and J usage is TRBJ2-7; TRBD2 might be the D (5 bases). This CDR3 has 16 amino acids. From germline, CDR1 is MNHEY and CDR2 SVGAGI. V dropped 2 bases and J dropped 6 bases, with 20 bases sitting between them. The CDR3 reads CASSYGLPGPPTEQYF. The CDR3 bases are TGTGCCAGCAGTTACGGACTCCCCGGACCGCCAACCGAGCAGTACTTC.

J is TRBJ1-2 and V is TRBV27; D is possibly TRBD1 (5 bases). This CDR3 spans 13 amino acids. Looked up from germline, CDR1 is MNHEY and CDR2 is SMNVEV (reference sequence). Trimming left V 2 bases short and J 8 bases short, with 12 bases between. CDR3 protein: CASSLSRDGGYTF. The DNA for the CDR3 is TGTGCCAGCAGTTTAAGTAGGGACGGCGGCTACACCTTC.

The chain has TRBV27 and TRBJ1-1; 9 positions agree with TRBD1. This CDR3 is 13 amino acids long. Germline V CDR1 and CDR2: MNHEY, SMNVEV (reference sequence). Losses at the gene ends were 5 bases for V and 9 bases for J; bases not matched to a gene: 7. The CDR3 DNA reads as TGTGCCAGCAGTCCTGGGGACAGGGTTAAAGCTTTCTTT. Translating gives CASSPGDRVKAFF.

CDR3 in DNA: TGTGCCAGCAGGACACAGGGGGCCTATGGCTACACCTTC. Its translation: CASRTQGAYGYTF. The chain couples TRBV6-1 to TRBJ1-2, with TRBD1 identical over 9 bases. The V gene end was trimmed by 6 bases and the J gene end by 4 bases; junction bases not matched to a gene: 3. The CDR3 totals 13 residues. CDR1 and CDR2 from the germline V gene are MNHNS and SASEGT.

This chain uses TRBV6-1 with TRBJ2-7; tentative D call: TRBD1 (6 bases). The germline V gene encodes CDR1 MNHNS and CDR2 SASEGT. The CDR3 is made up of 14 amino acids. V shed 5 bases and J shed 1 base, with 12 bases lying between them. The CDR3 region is CASSPRTESYEQYF. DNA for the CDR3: TGTGCCAGCAGTCCCCGGACAGAGTCCTACGAGCAGTACTTC.

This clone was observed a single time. DNA for the CDR3: TGTGCCAGCACTAGGACAGGAAGCACAGATACGCAGTATTTT. Protein: CASTRTGSTDTQYF. The rearrangement uses TRBV6-1 and TRBJ2-3, with 7 nucleotides matching TRBD1. The CDR3 has 14 amino acids. Trimming at V came to 7 bases and at J to 0 bases, leaving 4 bases not matched to a gene. Per the germline V gene, CDR1 is MNHNS and CDR2 is SASEGT.

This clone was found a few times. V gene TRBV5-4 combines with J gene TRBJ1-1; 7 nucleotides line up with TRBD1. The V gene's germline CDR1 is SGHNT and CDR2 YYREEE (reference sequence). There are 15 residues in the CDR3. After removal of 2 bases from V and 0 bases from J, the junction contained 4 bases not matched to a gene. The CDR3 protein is CASSLAGTVNTEAFF. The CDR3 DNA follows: TGTGCCAGCAGCTTAGCCGGGACAGTGAACACTGAAGCTTTCTTT. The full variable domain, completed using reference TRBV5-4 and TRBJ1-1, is ETGVTQSPTHLIKTRGQQVTLRCSSQSGHNTVSWYQQALGQGPQFIFQYYREEENGRGNFPPRFSGLQFPNYSSELNVNALELDDSALYLCASSLAGTVNTEAFFGQGTRLTVV.

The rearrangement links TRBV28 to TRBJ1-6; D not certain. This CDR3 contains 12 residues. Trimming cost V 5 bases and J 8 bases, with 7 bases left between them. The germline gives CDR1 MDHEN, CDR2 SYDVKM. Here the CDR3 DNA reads TGTGCCAGCAGTGAGGCAGATTCACCCCTCCACTTT. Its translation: CASSEADSPLHF.

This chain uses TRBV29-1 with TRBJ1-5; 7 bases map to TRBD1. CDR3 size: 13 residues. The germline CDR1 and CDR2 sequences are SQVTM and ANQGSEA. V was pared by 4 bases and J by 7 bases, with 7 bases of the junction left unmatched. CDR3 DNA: TGCAGCGTTGCCGCAGGGGGTAACCAGCCCCAGCATTTT. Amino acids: CSVAAGGNQPQHF. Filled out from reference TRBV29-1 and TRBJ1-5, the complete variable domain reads SAVISQKPSRDICQRGTSLTIQCQVDSQVTMMFWYRQQPGQSLTLIATANQGSEATYESGFVIDKFPISRPNLTFSTLTVSNMSPEDSSIYLCSVAAGGNQPQHFGDGTRLSIL.

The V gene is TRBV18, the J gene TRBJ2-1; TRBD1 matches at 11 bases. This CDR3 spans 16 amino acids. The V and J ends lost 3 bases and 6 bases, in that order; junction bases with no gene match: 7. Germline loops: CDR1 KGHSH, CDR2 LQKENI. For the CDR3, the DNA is TGTGCCAGCTCACCGCCCGGACAGGGGGCGATCAATGAGCAGTTCTTC. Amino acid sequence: CASSPPGQGAINEQFF.

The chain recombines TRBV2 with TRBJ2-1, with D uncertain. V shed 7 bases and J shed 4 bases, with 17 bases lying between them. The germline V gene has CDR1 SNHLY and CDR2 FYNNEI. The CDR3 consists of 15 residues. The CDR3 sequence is CASIRLTVKYNEQFF. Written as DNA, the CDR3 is TGTGCCAGCATCCGGCTGACTGTAAAATACAATGAGCAGTTCTTC.

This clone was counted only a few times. The CDR3 sequence: CAFGITEAFF. The CDR3 DNA follows: TGTGCCTTTGGGATCACTGAAGCTTTCTTT. The V gene is TRBV2, the J gene TRBJ1-1; D gene ambiguous. V was pared by 11 bases and J by 4 bases, with 8 bases between. Per the germline V gene, CDR1 is SNHLY and CDR2 is FYNNEI. The CDR3 is 10 amino acids.

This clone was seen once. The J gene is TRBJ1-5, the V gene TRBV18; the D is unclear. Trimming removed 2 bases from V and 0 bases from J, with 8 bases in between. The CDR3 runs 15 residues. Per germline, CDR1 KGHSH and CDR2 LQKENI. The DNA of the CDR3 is TGTGCCAGCTCACCAGAACAGTATAGCAATCAGCCCCAGCATTTT. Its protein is CASSPEQYSNQPQHF.

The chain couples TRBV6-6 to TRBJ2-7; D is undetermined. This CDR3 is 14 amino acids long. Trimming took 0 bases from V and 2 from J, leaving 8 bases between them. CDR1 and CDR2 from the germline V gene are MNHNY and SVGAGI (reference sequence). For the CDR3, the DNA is TGTGCCAGCAGTTACTCGGGGTCCACCTACGAGCAGTACTTC. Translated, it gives CASSYSGSTYEQYF.

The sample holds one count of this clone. For the CDR3, the DNA is TGTGCCAGCAGTTCCCGAGGTTGGGTAGCGGGAGTGGTAGATACGCAGTATTTT. It translates to CASSSRGWVAGVVDTQYF. The genes are TRBV28 and TRBJ2-3; 9 positions match TRBD2. This CDR3 region has 18 residues. The germline V gene has CDR1 MDHEN and CDR2 SYDVKM. V gave up 4 bases and J gave up 5 bases; unmatched junction bases: 16. The full variable domain, in which reference TRBV28 and TRBJ2-3 provide the parts outside the CDR3, is DVKVTQSSRYLVKRTGEKVFLECVQDMDHENMFWYRQDPGLGLRLIYFSYDVKMKEKGDIPEGYSVSREKKERFSLILESASTNQTSMYLCASSSRGWVAGVVDTQYFGPGTRLTVL.

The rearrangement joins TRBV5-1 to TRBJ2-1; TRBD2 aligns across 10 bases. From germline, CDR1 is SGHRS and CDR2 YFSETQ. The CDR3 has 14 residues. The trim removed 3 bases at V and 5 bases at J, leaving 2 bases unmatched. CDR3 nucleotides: TGCGCCAGCAGCTCAGCGGGAGGGCACAATGAGCAGTTCTTC. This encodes CASSSAGGHNEQFF.

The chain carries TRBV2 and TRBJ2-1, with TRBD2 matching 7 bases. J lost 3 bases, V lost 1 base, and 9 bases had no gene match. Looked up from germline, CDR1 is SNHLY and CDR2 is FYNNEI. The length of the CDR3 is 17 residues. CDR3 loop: CASSEVERDPLYNEQFF. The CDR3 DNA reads TGTGCCAGCAGTGAAGTGGAGCGGGATCCCCTCTACAATGAGCAGTTCTTC.

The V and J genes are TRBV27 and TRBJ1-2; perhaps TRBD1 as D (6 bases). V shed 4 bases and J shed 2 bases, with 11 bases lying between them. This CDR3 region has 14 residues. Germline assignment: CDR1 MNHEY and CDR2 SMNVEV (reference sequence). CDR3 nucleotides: TGTGCCAGCAGTTACCGAGGGGGAAACTATGGCTACACCTTC. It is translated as CASSYRGGNYGYTF.

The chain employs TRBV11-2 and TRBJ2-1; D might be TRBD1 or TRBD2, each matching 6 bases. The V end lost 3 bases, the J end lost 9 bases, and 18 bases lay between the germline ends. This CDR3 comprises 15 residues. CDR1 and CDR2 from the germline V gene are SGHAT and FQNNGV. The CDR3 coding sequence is TGTGCCAGCAGCTTGTACGGGGGCCTGCGGAGTGAGCAGTTCTTC. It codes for CASSLYGGLRSEQFF.